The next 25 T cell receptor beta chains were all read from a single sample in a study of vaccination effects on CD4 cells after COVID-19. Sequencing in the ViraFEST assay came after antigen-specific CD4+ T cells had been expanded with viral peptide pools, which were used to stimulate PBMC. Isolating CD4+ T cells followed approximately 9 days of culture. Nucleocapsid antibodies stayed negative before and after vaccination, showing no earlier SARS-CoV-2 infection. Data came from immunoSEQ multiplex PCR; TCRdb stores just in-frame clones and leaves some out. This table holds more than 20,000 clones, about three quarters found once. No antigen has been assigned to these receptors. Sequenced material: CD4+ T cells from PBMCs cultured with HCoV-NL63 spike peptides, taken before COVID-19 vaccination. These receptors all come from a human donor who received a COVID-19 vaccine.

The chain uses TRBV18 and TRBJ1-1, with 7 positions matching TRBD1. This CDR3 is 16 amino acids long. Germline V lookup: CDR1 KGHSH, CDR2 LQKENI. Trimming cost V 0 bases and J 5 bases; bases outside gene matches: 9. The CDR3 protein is CASSPPRGQWRTEAFF. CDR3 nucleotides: TGTGCCAGCTCACCACCGAGGGGGCAATGGAGGACTGAAGCTTTCTTT. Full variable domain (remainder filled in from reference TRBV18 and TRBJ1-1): NAGVMQNPRHLVRRRGQEARLRCSPMKGHSHVYWYRQLPEEGLKFMVYLQKENIIDESGMPKERFSAEFPKEGPSILRIQQVVRGDSAAYFCASSPPRGQWRTEAFFGQGTRLTVV.

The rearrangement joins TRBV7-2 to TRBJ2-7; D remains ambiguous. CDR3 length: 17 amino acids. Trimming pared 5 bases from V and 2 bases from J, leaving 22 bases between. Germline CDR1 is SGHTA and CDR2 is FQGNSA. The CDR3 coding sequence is TGTGCCAGCAGCGACCTGGGAACGGGTCGACCTCCCTACGAGCAGTACTTC. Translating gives CASSDLGTGRPPYEQYF. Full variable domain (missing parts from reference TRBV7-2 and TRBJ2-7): GAGVSQSPSNKVTEKGKDVELRCDPISGHTALYWYRQSLGQGLEFLIYFQGNSAPDKSGLPSDRFSAERTGGSVSTLTIQRTQQEDSAVYLCASSDLGTGRPPYEQYFGPGTRLTVT.

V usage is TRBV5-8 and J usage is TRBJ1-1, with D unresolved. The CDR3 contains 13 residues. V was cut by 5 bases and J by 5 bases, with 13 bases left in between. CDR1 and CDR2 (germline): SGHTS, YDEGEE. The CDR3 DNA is TGTGCCAGCAGGGTTCAAACGGGGACTGAAGCTTTCTTT. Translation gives CASRVQTGTEAFF.

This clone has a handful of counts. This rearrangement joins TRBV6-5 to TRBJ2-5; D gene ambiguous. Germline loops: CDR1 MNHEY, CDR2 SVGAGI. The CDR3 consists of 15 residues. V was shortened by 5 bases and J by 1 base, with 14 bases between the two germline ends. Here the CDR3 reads CASSTHLGLQETQYF. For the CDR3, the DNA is TGTGCCAGCAGTACCCACTTGGGCCTCCAAGAGACCCAGTACTTC.

The CDR3, as DNA: TGTGCCTGGAGTCTACACACCTATAGCAATCAGCCCCAGCATTTT. Its protein product is CAWSLHTYSNQPQHF. V usage is TRBV30 and J usage is TRBJ1-5; D unclear. The V gene lost 2 bases and the J gene lost 0 bases, with 11 bases spanning the gap. The germline V gene has CDR1 GTSNPN and CDR2 SVGIG (reference sequence). CDR3 length: 15 amino acids.

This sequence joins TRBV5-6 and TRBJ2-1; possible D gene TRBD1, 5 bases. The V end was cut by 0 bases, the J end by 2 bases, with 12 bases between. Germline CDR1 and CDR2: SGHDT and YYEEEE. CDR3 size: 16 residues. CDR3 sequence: CASSLVPAGTYNEQFF. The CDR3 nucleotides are TGTGCCAGCAGCTTGGTTCCGGCAGGGACCTACAATGAGCAGTTCTTC.

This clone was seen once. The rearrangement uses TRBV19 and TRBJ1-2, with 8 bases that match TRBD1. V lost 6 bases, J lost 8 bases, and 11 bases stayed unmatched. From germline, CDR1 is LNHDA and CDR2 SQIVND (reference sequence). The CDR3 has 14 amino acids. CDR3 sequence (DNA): TGTGCCAGTAGCATCAGGGGGCGCTCCGACGGCTACACCTTC. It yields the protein CASSIRGRSDGYTF.

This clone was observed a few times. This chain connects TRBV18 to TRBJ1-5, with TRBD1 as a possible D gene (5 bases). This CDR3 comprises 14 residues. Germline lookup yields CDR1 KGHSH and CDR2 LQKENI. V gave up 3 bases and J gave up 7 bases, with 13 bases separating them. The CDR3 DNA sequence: TGTGCCAGCTCACCGGGGCTGGGAGGGCAGCCCCAGCATTTT. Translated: CASSPGLGGQPQHF.

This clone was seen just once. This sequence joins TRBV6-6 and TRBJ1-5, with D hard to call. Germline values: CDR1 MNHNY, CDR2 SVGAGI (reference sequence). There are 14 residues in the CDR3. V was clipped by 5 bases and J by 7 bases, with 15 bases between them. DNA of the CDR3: TGTGCCAGCAGTAGATTATGGGAGGAGCAGCCCCAGCATTTT. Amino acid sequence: CASSRLWEEQPQHF.

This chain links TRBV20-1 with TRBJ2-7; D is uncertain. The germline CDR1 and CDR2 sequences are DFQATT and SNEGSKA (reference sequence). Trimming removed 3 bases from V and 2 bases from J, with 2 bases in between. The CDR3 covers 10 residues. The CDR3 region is CSASPYEQYF. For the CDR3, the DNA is TGCAGTGCTAGTCCCTACGAGCAGTACTTC.

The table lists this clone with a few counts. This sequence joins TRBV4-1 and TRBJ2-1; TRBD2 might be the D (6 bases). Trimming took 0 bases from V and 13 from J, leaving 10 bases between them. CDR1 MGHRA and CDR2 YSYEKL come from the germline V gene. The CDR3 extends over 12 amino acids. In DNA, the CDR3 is TGCGCCAGCAGCCAAGAAGGAGGGATTCAGTTCTTC. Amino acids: CASSQEGGIQFF.

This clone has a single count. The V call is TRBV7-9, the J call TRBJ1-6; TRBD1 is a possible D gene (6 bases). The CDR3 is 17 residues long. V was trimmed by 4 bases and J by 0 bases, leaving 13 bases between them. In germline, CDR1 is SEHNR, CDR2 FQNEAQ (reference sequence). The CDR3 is CASSSGGPSSYNSPLHF. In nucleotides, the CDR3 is TGTGCCAGCAGCTCGGGGGGGCCCAGCTCCTATAATTCACCCCTCCACTTT.

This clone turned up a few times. The CDR3 loop is CASSYGTGGPDYGYTF. In DNA form, the CDR3 reads TGTGCCAGCAGCTATGGGACAGGGGGCCCCGACTATGGCTACACCTTC. J is TRBJ1-2 and V is TRBV3-1 (or the pseudogene TRBV3-2); 12 bases fit TRBD1. CDR1 is LGHDT, CDR2 YNNKEL, per germline (reference sequence). V lost 5 bases to trimming and J lost 3 bases; unmatched junction nucleotides: 7. The CDR3 length is 16 residues.

CDR3 sequence reads: CASSISGGTGGVYGYTF. In DNA form, the CDR3 reads TGTGCCAGTAGTATAAGTGGCGGGACAGGGGGCGTGTATGGCTACACCTTC. This sequence joins TRBV19 and TRBJ1-2; 12 positions agree with TRBD1. V trimming: 2 bases; J trimming: 5 bases; junction bases outside the gene matches: 9. This CDR3 region has 17 residues. Germline CDR1 is LNHDA and CDR2 is SQIVND (reference sequence). The full variable domain, in which reference TRBV19 and TRBJ1-2 provide the parts outside the CDR3, is DGGITQSPKYLFRKEGQNVTLSCEQNLNHDAMYWYRQDPGQGLRLIYYSQIVNDFQKGDIAEGYSVSREKKESFPLTVTSAQKNPTAFYLCASSISGGTGGVYGYTFGSGTRLTVV.

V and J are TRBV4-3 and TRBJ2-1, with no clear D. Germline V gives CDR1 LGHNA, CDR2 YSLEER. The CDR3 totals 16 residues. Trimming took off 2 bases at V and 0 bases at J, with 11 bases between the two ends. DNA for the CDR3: TGCGCCAGCAGCCAAAACTCCTTAAGCTCCTACAATGAGCAGTTCTTC. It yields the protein CASSQNSLSSYNEQFF.

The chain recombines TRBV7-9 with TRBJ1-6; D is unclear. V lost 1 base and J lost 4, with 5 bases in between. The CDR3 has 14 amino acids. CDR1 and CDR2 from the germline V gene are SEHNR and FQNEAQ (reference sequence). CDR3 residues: CASSLEQYNSPLHF. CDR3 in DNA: TGTGCCAGCAGCTTAGAACAGTATAATTCACCCCTCCACTTT. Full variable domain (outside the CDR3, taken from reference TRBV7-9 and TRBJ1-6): DTGVSQNPRHKITKRGQNVTFRCDPISEHNRLYWYRQTLGQGPEFLTYFQNEAQLEKSRLLSDRFSAERPKGSFSTLEIQRTEQGDSAMYLCASSLEQYNSPLHFGNGTRLTVT.

The CDR3 bases are TGTGCCAGCAGTAGGACAGGGTTTGAGCAGTACTTC. Its protein is CASSRTGFEQYF. This chain connects TRBV5-6 to TRBJ2-7; 8 bases map to TRBD1. The V gene's germline CDR1 is SGHDT and CDR2 YYEEEE. V shed 5 bases, J shed 7 bases, and the junction held 5 bases outside the gene matches. The CDR3 extends over 12 amino acids.

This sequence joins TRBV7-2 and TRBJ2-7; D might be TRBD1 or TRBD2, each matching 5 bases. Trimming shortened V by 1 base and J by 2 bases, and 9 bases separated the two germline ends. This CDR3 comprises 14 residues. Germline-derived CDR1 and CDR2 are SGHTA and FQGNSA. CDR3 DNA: TGTGCCAGCAGCTTAGGTGGGGGACCCTACGAGCAGTACTTC. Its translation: CASSLGGGPYEQYF.

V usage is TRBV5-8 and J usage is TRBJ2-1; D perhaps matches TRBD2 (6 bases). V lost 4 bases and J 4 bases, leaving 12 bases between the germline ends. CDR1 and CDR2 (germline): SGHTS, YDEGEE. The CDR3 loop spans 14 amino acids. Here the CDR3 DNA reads TGTGCCAGCAGCCCGGGAGTTGCGTACAATGAGCAGTTCTTC. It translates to CASSPGVAYNEQFF.

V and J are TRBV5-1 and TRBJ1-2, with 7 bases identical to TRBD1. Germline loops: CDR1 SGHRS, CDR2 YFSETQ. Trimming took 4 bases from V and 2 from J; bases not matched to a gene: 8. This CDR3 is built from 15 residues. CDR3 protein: CASSLRQGGNYGYTF. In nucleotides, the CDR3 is TGCGCCAGCAGCCTACGACAGGGTGGGAACTATGGCTACACCTTC.

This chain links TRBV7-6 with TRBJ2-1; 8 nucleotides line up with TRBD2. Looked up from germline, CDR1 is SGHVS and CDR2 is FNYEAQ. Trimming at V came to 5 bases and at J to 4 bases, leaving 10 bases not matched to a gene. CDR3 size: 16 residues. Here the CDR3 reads CASSPVPAGVYNEQFF. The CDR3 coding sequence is TGTGCCAGCAGCCCTGTCCCAGCGGGGGTTTACAATGAGCAGTTCTTC.

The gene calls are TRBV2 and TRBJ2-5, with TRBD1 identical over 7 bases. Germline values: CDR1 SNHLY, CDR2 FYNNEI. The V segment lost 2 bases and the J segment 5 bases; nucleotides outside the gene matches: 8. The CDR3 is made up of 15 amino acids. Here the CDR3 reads CASSERDSYSETQYF. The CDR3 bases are TGTGCCAGCAGTGAACGGGACAGTTATTCTGAGACCCAGTACTTC.

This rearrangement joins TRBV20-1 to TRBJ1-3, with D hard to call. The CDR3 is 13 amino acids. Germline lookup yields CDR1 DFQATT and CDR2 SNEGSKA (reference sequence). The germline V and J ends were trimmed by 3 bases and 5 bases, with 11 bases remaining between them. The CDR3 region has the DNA TGCAGTGCTAGTCCTACAGACCGAAACACCATATATTTT. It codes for CSASPTDRNTIYF.

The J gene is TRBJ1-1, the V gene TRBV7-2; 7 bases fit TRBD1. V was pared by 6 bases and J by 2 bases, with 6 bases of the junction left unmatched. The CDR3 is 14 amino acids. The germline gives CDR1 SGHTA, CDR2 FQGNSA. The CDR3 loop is CASSFDRVNTEAFF. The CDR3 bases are TGTGCCAGCAGTTTTGACAGGGTCAACACTGAAGCTTTCTTT.

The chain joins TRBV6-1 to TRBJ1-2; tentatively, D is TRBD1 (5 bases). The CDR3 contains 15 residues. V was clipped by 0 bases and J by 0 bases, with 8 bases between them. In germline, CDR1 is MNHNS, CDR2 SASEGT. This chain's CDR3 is CASSEAGEANYGYTF. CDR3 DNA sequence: TGTGCCAGCAGTGAAGCGGGGGAAGCTAACTATGGCTACACCTTC.